Below, 21 T cell receptor beta chains from the same sample are listed, as sequenced in a study of control samples from healthy donors and cancer patients. Libraries were prepared by immunoSEQ multiplex PCR; TCRdb keeps only in-frame clonotypes and omits some of them. The sample yields about 84,000 clones, 91% seen once. Source material: blood. These receptors all come from a man aged 25-40 years in good health.

The chain uses TRBV28 and TRBJ1-2; D is unclear. V was trimmed by 4 bases and J by 0 bases, leaving 9 bases between them. The length of the CDR3 is 14 residues. Looked up from germline, CDR1 is MDHEN and CDR2 is SYDVKM. This chain's CDR3 is CASSSGGTNYGYTF. DNA for the CDR3: TGTGCCAGCAGTTCCGGCGGGACTAACTATGGCTACACCTTC.

The chain joins TRBV19 to TRBJ1-3, with D unresolved. The CDR3 runs to 14 residues. Germline CDR1 is LNHDA and CDR2 is SQIVND (reference sequence). Trimming cost V 5 bases and J 0 bases, with 8 bases left between them. As DNA, the CDR3 is TGTGCCAGTAGTCCAGTGAGCTCTGGAAACACCATATATTTT. Protein: CASSPVSSGNTIYF.

The genes are TRBV2 and TRBJ1-5, with TRBD1 matching over 7 bases. With 6 bases clipped from V and 4 bases from J, the junction kept 9 bases outside the gene matches. The germline V gene encodes CDR1 SNHLY and CDR2 FYNNEI. The CDR3 spans 15 residues. The CDR3 coding sequence is TGTGCCAGCAGCAATAGGGACAGTCGTAATCAGCCCCAGCATTTT. As protein: CASSNRDSRNQPQHF.

The chain has TRBV19 and TRBJ1-6; the D is unclear. Germline CDR1 is LNHDA and CDR2 is SQIVND (reference sequence). V lost 4 bases and J 7 bases, leaving 17 bases between the germline ends. This CDR3 has 16 residues. Here the CDR3 reads CASSRPRRSGNSPLHF. In nucleotides, the CDR3 is TGTGCCAGTAGTAGACCACGCAGGTCCGGCAATTCACCCCTCCACTTT.

CDR3 coding DNA: TGTGCCAGTAGTAGGAGTCCAACTAATGAAAAACTGTTTTTT. It is translated as CASSRSPTNEKLFF. The V gene is TRBV19, the J gene TRBJ1-4; D gene ambiguous. Trimming took 4 bases from V and 0 from J, leaving 6 bases between them. There are 14 residues in the CDR3. Germline-derived CDR1 and CDR2 are LNHDA and SQIVND (reference sequence).

The rearrangement links TRBV4-1 to TRBJ1-1, with D possibly matching TRBD1 (6 bases). The germline V and J ends were trimmed by 1 base and 4 bases, with 13 bases remaining between them. The CDR3 totals 15 residues. Germline CDR1 and CDR2: MGHRA and YSYEKL. This CDR3 reads CASSQVGGLGTEAFF. In DNA, the CDR3 is TGCGCCAGCAGCCAAGTTGGGGGCTTGGGCACTGAAGCTTTCTTT.

The V and J genes are TRBV4-1 and TRBJ2-7, with a tentative D call TRBD1 (5 bases). In germline, CDR1 is MGHRA, CDR2 YSYEKL. This CDR3 is 13 amino acids long. Trimming removed 3 bases from V and 4 bases from J, with 10 bases in between. CDR3 in amino acids: CASSQKQEYEQYF. The CDR3 DNA is TGCGCCAGCAGCCAGAAACAGGAATACGAGCAGTACTTC.

The chain combines TRBV19 with TRBJ2-2; 7 nucleotides align to TRBD2. Trimming cost V 8 bases and J 1 base; bases outside gene matches: 7. Germline loops: CDR1 LNHDA, CDR2 SQIVND (reference sequence). This CDR3 is 15 amino acids long. The CDR3 protein is CASYPPGGNTGELFF. In nucleotides, the CDR3 is TGTGCCAGTTATCCCCCGGGGGGGAACACCGGGGAGCTGTTTTTT.

The chain recombines TRBV7-2 with TRBJ2-3; D is tentatively TRBD1 or TRBD2 (5 bases each). The germline V and J ends were trimmed by 1 base and 1 base, with 12 bases remaining between them. In germline, CDR1 is SGHTA, CDR2 FQGNSA. The CDR3 has 16 amino acids. The CDR3 DNA reads as TGTGCCAGCAGCTTAGGGGGGAGACTTGGCACAGATACGCAGTATTTT. Translating it yields CASSLGGRLGTDTQYF.

The rearrangement joins TRBV5-1 to TRBJ2-5; 10 bases line up with TRBD2. CDR1 and CDR2 (germline): SGHRS, YFSETQ. Trimming took 4 bases from V and 5 from J; bases not matched to a gene: 11. The CDR3 sequence is 16 residues long. The CDR3 sequence is CASSPGSGRVDETQYF. CDR3 DNA sequence: TGCGCCAGCAGCCCTGGCAGCGGGAGGGTAGATGAGACCCAGTACTTC.

This chain links TRBV5-1 with TRBJ1-3, with D possibly matching TRBD1 (6 bases). V was pared by 0 bases and J by 4 bases, with 11 bases between. The V gene's germline CDR1 is SGHRS and CDR2 YFSETQ. The CDR3 spans 15 residues. The DNA for the CDR3 is TGCGCCAGCAGCTTGGGACAGGCTGCGGGAAACACCATATATTTT. Translation: CASSLGQAAGNTIYF.

The rearrangement links TRBV19 to TRBJ1-2; D is ambiguous. The CDR3 sequence is 13 residues long. Trimming removed 6 bases from V and 4 bases from J, with 12 bases in between. Germline CDR1 and CDR2: LNHDA and SQIVND (reference sequence). This CDR3 is CASSTGRAYGYTF. As DNA, the CDR3 is TGTGCCAGTAGCACTGGACGGGCCTATGGCTACACCTTC. The entire variable domain, with the rest obtained from reference TRBV19 and TRBJ1-2, is as follows: DGGITQSPKYLFRKEGQNVTLSCEQNLNHDAMYWYRQDPGQGLRLIYYSQIVNDFQKGDIAEGYSVSREKKESFPLTVTSAQKNPTAFYLCASSTGRAYGYTFGSGTRLTVV.

The chain recombines TRBV7-9 with TRBJ2-3, with D possibly being TRBD2 (6 bases). This CDR3 region has 17 residues. Germline assignment: CDR1 SEHNR and CDR2 FQNEAQ (reference sequence). The germline V and J ends were trimmed by 5 bases and 1 base, with 19 bases remaining between them. The CDR3 nucleotides are TGTGCCAGCAGCATCTCCTATGCTAGCGCCGGCACAGATACGCAGTATTTT. Encoded protein: CASSISYASAGTDTQYF.

The chain is built from TRBV5-5 and TRBJ1-3; D is ambiguous. Per germline, CDR1 SGHKS and CDR2 YYEKEE (reference sequence). The CDR3 spans 15 residues. Trimming left V 0 bases short and J 3 bases short, with 10 bases between. The CDR3 DNA sequence: TGTGCCAGCAGCTTGGGGCGGGGTCTTGGAAACACCATATATTTT. Encoded protein: CASSLGRGLGNTIYF.

The V call is TRBV30, the J call TRBJ2-5, with D possibly TRBD2 on 6 matching bases. Looked up from germline, CDR1 is GTSNPN and CDR2 is SVGIG (reference sequence). The ends were cut back, 5 bases at V and 4 bases at J, with 14 bases in the middle. The CDR3 has 13 amino acids. This CDR3 is CAWDAEGGETQYF. DNA of the CDR3: TGTGCCTGGGACGCGGAGGGCGGAGAGACCCAGTACTTC.

This sequence joins TRBV30 and TRBJ2-2; D unresolved. CDR3 length: 14 amino acids. Looked up from germline, CDR1 is GTSNPN and CDR2 is SVGIG (reference sequence). The V gene lost 0 bases and the J gene lost 4 bases, with 9 bases spanning the gap. The CDR3, as DNA: TGTGCCTGGAGTGTAACTGGTGCCACCGGGGAGCTGTTTTTT. Protein product: CAWSVTGATGELFF.

The chain carries TRBV11-2 and TRBJ1-4, with TRBD1 identical over 7 bases. This CDR3 has 12 amino acids. Germline CDR1 and CDR2: SGHAT and FQNNGV. Trimming removed 8 bases from V and 4 bases from J; junction bases left unmatched: 1. Written as DNA, the CDR3 is TGTGCCAGCCGACAGGGTAATGAAAAACTGTTTTTT. This codes for CASRQGNEKLFF.

This clone was picked up a small number of times. This chain uses TRBV5-1 with TRBJ2-3; D unresolved. The V and J ends lost 0 bases and 0 bases respectively, with 5 bases between them. This CDR3 is built from 14 residues. Looked up from germline, CDR1 is SGHRS and CDR2 is YFSETQ. The CDR3 region is CASSLGLSTDTQYF. The CDR3 DNA sequence: TGCGCCAGCAGCTTGGGGTTGAGCACAGATACGCAGTATTTT.

The chain combines TRBV27 with TRBJ1-1, with D unclear. Germline assignment: CDR1 MNHEY and CDR2 SMNVEV (reference sequence). The CDR3 is 13 amino acids. The ends were cut back, 4 bases at V and 3 bases at J, with 9 bases in the middle. The DNA for the CDR3 is TGTGCCAGCAGTTCTTTGGGGTACACTGAAGCTTTCTTT. Its translation is CASSSLGYTEAFF.

The V gene is TRBV7-8, the J gene TRBJ1-6; TRBD1 agrees at 10 bases. Germline lookup yields CDR1 SGHVS and CDR2 FQNEAQ. The CDR3 runs to 12 residues. J lost 15 bases, V lost 4 bases, and 3 bases had no gene match. The CDR3 loop reads CASSSRTGGLHF. The CDR3 DNA reads TGTGCCAGCAGCTCGAGGACAGGGGGCCTCCACTTT.

This clone was seen more than once but under ten times. The V gene is TRBV18, the J gene TRBJ1-6; D is undetermined. The CDR3 sequence is 12 residues long. V gave up 3 bases and J gave up 4 bases, with 1 base separating them. Germline V gene lookup returns CDR1 KGHSH and CDR2 LQKENI. CDR3 sequence (DNA): TGTGCCAGCTCACCGTATAATTCACCCCTCCACTTT. The encoded protein is CASSPYNSPLHF.